The 16 T cell receptor beta chains below come from one sample, sequenced in a study of response to subunit inactivated influenza vaccine. TCRdb used MiXCR to reprocess the RT-PCR reads, holding one entry per CDR3 protein. Of approximately 490,000 distinct CDR3 sequences in the sample, less than 7.5% were seen once. The specimen was PBMCs from blood, collected roughly 24 months after vaccination. These receptor sequences come from a man between 50 and 75 years old who received an inactivated influenza vaccine.

The rearrangement links TRBV6-2 or TRBV6-3 to TRBJ2-1, with D maybe TRBD1 (6 bases). The germline gives CDR1 MNHEY, CDR2 SVGEGT. The V end was cut by 6 bases, the J end by 12 bases, with 12 bases between. The CDR3 is 11 residues long. The CDR3 DNA is TGTGCCAGCAGGACAGGTACTGGGCAGTTCTTC. Amino acids: CASRTGTGQFF.

This clonotype turned up a few times. The gene calls are TRBV27 and TRBJ2-4, with D possibly being TRBD1 or TRBD2 (5 bases each). CDR3 length equals 15 residues. CDR1 and CDR2 from the germline V gene are MNHEY and SMNVEV (reference sequence). Trimming took 6 bases from V and 2 from J, leaving 14 bases between them. The CDR3: CASSPRDLTKNIQYF. The CDR3 DNA reads as TGTGCCAGCAGCCCTCGGGACCTTACCAAAAACATTCAGTACTTC.

The rearrangement uses TRBV5-5 and TRBJ1-1, with D possibly being TRBD1 (6 bases). The V end was cut by 4 bases, the J end by 0 bases, with 13 bases between. Germline V gene sequence: CDR1 SGHKS, CDR2 YYEKEE (reference sequence). The CDR3 loop spans 15 amino acids. CDR3 in amino acids: CASSRLGDMNTEAFF. The CDR3 coding sequence is TGTGCCAGCAGCCGGTTAGGGGACATGAACACTGAAGCTTTCTTT.

Only a few counts were recorded for this clonotype. The chain links TRBV7-9 to TRBJ2-1; 7 positions match TRBD2. Trimming removed 5 bases from V and 5 bases from J; junction bases left unmatched: 12. CDR1 is SEHNR and CDR2 is FQNEAQ in the germline V gene (reference sequence). The length of the CDR3 is 16 residues. CDR3 loop: CASSPPGSSGDNEQFF. The CDR3 coding sequence is TGTGCCAGCAGCCCCCCGGGGTCTAGCGGAGACAATGAGCAGTTCTTC.

This clonotype was counted only a few times. The chain has TRBV5-6 and TRBJ2-3; 9 bases are a match to TRBD1. V dropped 4 bases and J dropped 6; count of bases not matched to a gene: 9. Germline V gives CDR1 SGHDT, CDR2 YYEEEE. This CDR3 is built from 15 residues. This CDR3 reads CASSTTGQGTDTQYF. In DNA form, the CDR3 reads TGTGCCAGCAGCACGACAGGACAGGGGACGGATACGCAGTATTTT. Using reference TRBV5-6 and TRBJ2-3 for the parts outside the CDR3, the full variable domain is DAGVTQSPTHLIKTRGQQVTLRCSPKSGHDTVSWYQQALGQGPQFIFQYYEEEERQRGNFPDRFSGHQFPNYSSELNVNALLLGDSALYLCASSTTGQGTDTQYFGPGTRLTVL.

The chain carries TRBV9 and TRBJ2-3; 12 bases agree with TRBD2. In germline, CDR1 is SGDLS, CDR2 YYNGEE. The CDR3 has 16 residues. V lost 3 bases, J lost 4 bases, and 6 bases stayed unmatched. The CDR3 region is CASSDTTSGSPDTQYF. In DNA, the CDR3 is TGTGCCAGCAGCGACACGACTAGCGGGAGTCCAGATACGCAGTATTTT.

This clonotype has ten or more counts. The J gene is TRBJ1-5, the V gene TRBV12-3 or TRBV12-4, with D unclear. Trimming left V 7 bases short and J 1 base short, with 8 bases between. The CDR3 runs to 13 residues. The CDR3 bases are TGTGCCAGCACCTCAGCCAGCAATCAGCCCCAGCATTTT. Translation gives CASTSASNQPQHF.

This clonotype has ten or more counts. The chain couples TRBV29-1 to TRBJ1-2, with 7 nucleotides matching TRBD1. There are 12 residues in the CDR3. Trimming removed 6 bases from V and 7 bases from J; junction bases left unmatched: 8. Germline loops: CDR1 SQVTM, CDR2 ANQGSEA. CDR3 residues: CSVSDRASGYTF. CDR3 sequence (DNA): TGCAGCGTCTCAGACAGGGCTAGTGGCTACACCTTC.

In this sample, this clonotype turned up a few times. CDR3 sequence (DNA): TGTGCCACCAGCAGAGATCACCACGGGATAGCGGGCTTCTACGAGCAGTACTTC. Protein: CATSRDHHGIAGFYEQYF. The rearrangement joins TRBV15 to TRBJ2-7; 7 bases match TRBD2. CDR1 is LNHNV and CDR2 is YYDKDF in the germline V gene (reference sequence). V was clipped by 0 bases and J by 3 bases; unmatched bases: 14. The CDR3 spans 18 residues. The full variable domain, in which reference TRBV15 and TRBJ2-7 provide the parts outside the CDR3, is DAMVIQNPRYQVTQFGKPVTLSCSQTLNHNVMYWYQQKSSQAPKLLFHYYDKDFNNEADTPDNFQSRRPNTSFCFLDIRSPGLGDTAMYLCATSRDHHGIAGFYEQYFGPGTRLTVT.

The table lists this clonotype with a few counts. The chain joins TRBV18 to TRBJ1-5; 7 bases match TRBD1. Germline V gene data show CDR1 as KGHSH and CDR2 as LQKENI. CDR3 length: 16 residues. V lost 3 bases and J lost 5; bases outside the gene matches: 10. Written as DNA, the CDR3 is TGTGCCAGCTCACCTGGCGGAAGACAGGGAGATCAGCCCCAGCATTTT. As protein: CASSPGGRQGDQPQHF.

This clonotype came up a few times. CDR3 sequence reads: CASRKAGGPPDTQYF. CDR3 coding DNA: TGTGCCAGCAGAAAAGCGGGAGGTCCGCCAGATACGCAGTATTTT. This sequence joins TRBV27 and TRBJ2-3, with 9 bases matching TRBD2. The CDR3 has 15 residues. J was trimmed by 4 bases and V by 6 bases; bases with no gene match: 8. Per germline, CDR1 MNHEY and CDR2 SMNVEV (reference sequence).

This clonotype was seen many times. The genes are TRBV20-1 and TRBJ2-1; maybe TRBD1 (7 bases). The CDR3 runs 16 residues. The V gene's germline CDR1 is DFQATT and CDR2 SNEGSKA (reference sequence). With 0 bases removed from V and 1 base from J, the gap between germline ends came to 13 bases. CDR3 coding DNA: TGCAGTGCTAGAGACACGACAGGGACTTCCTACAATGAGCAGTTCTTC. The encoded protein is CSARDTTGTSYNEQFF.

This clonotype came up many times. The chain couples TRBV6-5 to TRBJ2-1; D is ambiguous. There are 15 residues in the CDR3. The V end lost 4 bases, the J end lost 1 base, and 11 bases lay between the germline ends. Per germline, CDR1 MNHEY and CDR2 SVGAGI. The CDR3 protein is CASSFYGNSYNEQFF. CDR3 in DNA: TGTGCCAGCAGTTTTTACGGTAATTCCTACAATGAGCAGTTCTTC.

This clonotype appeared a few times. The chain carries TRBV20-1 and TRBJ1-5; D uncertain. The germline CDR1 and CDR2 sequences are DFQATT and SNEGSKA (reference sequence). The V gene lost 6 bases and the J gene lost 3 bases, with 12 bases spanning the gap. This CDR3 has 13 residues. In DNA form, the CDR3 reads TGCAGTGCAAACACAGCGTTCAATCAGCCCCAGCATTTT. Protein: CSANTAFNQPQHF.

This sequence joins TRBV7-2 and TRBJ1-4; 9 bases agree with TRBD1. Trimming at V came to 0 bases and at J to 6 bases, leaving 14 bases not matched to a gene. Germline lookup yields CDR1 SGHTA and CDR2 FQGNSA. This CDR3 is 19 amino acids long. CDR3 nucleotide sequence: TGTGCCAGCAGCTTAGCCATTCAGGGACAGGGTAGGAGGTATGAAAAACTGTTTTTT. Translating it yields CASSLAIQGQGRRYEKLFF.

In this sample, this clonotype turned up a few times. V is TRBV6-5 and J is TRBJ2-7; TRBD1 agrees at 7 bases. The germline CDR1 and CDR2 sequences are MNHEY and SVGAGI. The CDR3 spans 12 residues. J lost 6 bases, V lost 4 bases, and 3 bases had no gene match. The CDR3 sequence: CASSSTGSEQYF. CDR3 sequence (DNA): TGTGCCAGCAGTTCGACAGGGTCCGAGCAGTACTTC.